This T cell receptor (beta chain) emerged from a study of cytotoxic CD8 clonotypes in ibrutinib-treated CLL. The assay was immunoSEQ multiplex PCR, and TCRdb's table has in-frame clones only and misses some. This sample has about 85,000 clones, with 70% to 80% found just once. Germline V gene data show CDR1 as MNHEY and CDR2 as SVGAGI. CDR3 length: 13 amino acids. With 8 bases removed from V and 1 base from J, the gap between germline ends came to 11 bases. This clonotype was sampled from a human donor with chronic lymphocytic leukemia. The chain has TRBV6-5 and TRBJ1-1, with D perhaps matching TRBD1 (6 bases). The sequencing used PBMCs, collected after 12 months of ibrutinib treatment. CDR3 protein: CASWGGGNTEAFF. In DNA form, the CDR3 reads TGTGCCAGCTGGGGGGGCGGGAACACTGAAGCTTTCTTT.